The 12 T cell receptor beta chains in this list originate from one sample, sequenced in a study of monozygotic twins with inflammatory bowel disease. Reprocessing the 5' RACE reads, TCRdb reports a single entry for every CDR3 protein and omits DNA. The specimen's table records about 160,000 distinct CDR3 sequences. Sequenced sample: blood. Source of these receptors: a human donor with ulcerative colitis or Crohn's disease, or a healthy co-twin of an affected twin (not recorded which).

The rearrangement joins TRBV7-2 to TRBJ1-3; lacking DNA, the TRBD1 call made by TCRdb goes unchecked. There are 15 residues in the CDR3. CDR1 SGHTA and CDR2 FQGNSA come from the germline V gene. CDR3 protein: CASSPGLTAGNTIYF.

The chain carries TRBV25-1 and TRBJ2-7; TCRdb calls TRBD2, which cannot be checked without DNA. Germline V gene sequence: CDR1 MGHDK, CDR2 SYGVNS. The CDR3 runs 15 residues. The chain's CDR3 is CASSPSNRGSYEQYF.

CDR3 sequence reads: CASSQDSDNSPLHF. V is TRBV5-1 and J is TRBJ1-6. The CDR3 sequence is 14 residues long. The germline V gene has CDR1 SGHRS and CDR2 YFSETQ.

The rearrangement links TRBV7-2 to TRBJ2-3; the D call from TCRdb, TRBD2, cannot be confirmed without DNA. The germline V gene has CDR1 SGHTA and CDR2 FQGNSA. The CDR3 is made up of 15 amino acids. CDR3 sequence reads: CASSLTREGADTQYF.

The chain employs TRBV12-3 or TRBV12-4 and TRBJ2-1. There are 15 residues in the CDR3. Here the CDR3 reads CASSQAQGPYNEQFF.

The chain carries TRBV7-9 and TRBJ2-3; checking the TCRdb D call of TRBD2 is not possible without DNA. The germline V gene encodes CDR1 SEHNR and CDR2 FQNEAQ (reference sequence). This CDR3 spans 16 amino acids. CDR3 region: CASRPPGLAGMETQYF.

The chain joins TRBV20-1 to TRBJ1-6; TCRdb indicates TRBD1, and absent DNA this call remains unverified. The CDR3 runs 14 residues. Per germline, CDR1 DFQATT and CDR2 SNEGSKA (reference sequence). CDR3 sequence reads: CSARVAGRNSPLHF.

The chain links TRBV7-9 to TRBJ1-1. The CDR3 is 15 amino acids. The germline V gene encodes CDR1 SEHNR and CDR2 FQNEAQ (reference sequence). The CDR3 loop is CASSLAGEGHTEAFF.

The V and J genes are TRBV20-1 and TRBJ2-5; TCRdb calls TRBD1, which cannot be checked without DNA. The germline V gene encodes CDR1 DFQATT and CDR2 SNEGSKA (reference sequence). The CDR3 covers 13 residues. The CDR3: CSAPSPGTVAQYF.

The chain couples TRBV7-8 to TRBJ1-5; there is no DNA to check the TCRdb D call of TRBD1. Germline V gives CDR1 SGHVS, CDR2 FQNEAQ. This CDR3 is built from 14 residues. The CDR3 spells CASSPRDSHQPQHF.

The J gene is TRBJ2-3, the V gene TRBV3-1; TCRdb designates TRBD2, a call that cannot be tested without DNA. The CDR3 spans 17 residues. Germline V lookup: CDR1 LGHDT, CDR2 YNNKEL (reference sequence). CDR3 residues: CASSQDLTSGRGDTQYF.

The V gene is TRBV5-6, the J gene TRBJ2-3. In germline, CDR1 is SGHDT, CDR2 YYEEEE. This CDR3 has 15 residues. CDR3 loop: CASSLGGLAIDTQYF.